Below are 9 T cell receptor beta chains sequenced from a single sample in a study of T cells in Graves' hyperthyroidism and ophthalmopathy. TCR beta CDR3 regions were amplified from RNA transcripts. HTBI primers were used for first-round RT-PCR of the TCR CDR3. TCRdb processed the multiplex PCR reads anew with MiXCR; each CDR3 protein has one entry. The sample has about 500,000 distinct CDR3 sequences, 16% seen once. Sequencing was performed on blood. These receptors were taken from a woman in her thirties with Graves' ophthalmopathy.

This clonotype appeared once. This chain connects TRBV6-2 or TRBV6-3 to TRBJ2-3; the match to TRBD2 covers 7 bases. Germline V lookup: CDR1 MNHEY, CDR2 SVGEGT. The CDR3 covers 17 residues. Trimming removed 7 bases from V and 0 bases from J; junction bases left unmatched: 13. CDR3 in DNA: TGTGCCAGCAAGGGGCTAGCGGCCCTTGCAAGCACAGATACGCAGTATTTT. Translated, it gives CASKGLAALASTDTQYF.

This clonotype has at least ten counts. This sequence joins TRBV12-3 or TRBV12-4 and TRBJ2-7; no clear D. This CDR3 has 11 residues. The V gene lost 8 bases and the J gene lost 6 bases, with 11 bases spanning the gap. The CDR3 nucleotides read TGTGCCAGCTCCCGCTTCCGCGAGCAGTACTTC. This encodes CASSRFREQYF.

The genes are TRBV3-1 and TRBJ2-2; D is possibly TRBD2 (5 bases). The CDR3 is 14 amino acids. V lost 6 bases and J lost 4, with 12 bases in between. Germline CDR1 and CDR2: LGHDT and YNNKEL (reference sequence). CDR3 sequence reads: CASRHEGSTGELFF. Here the CDR3 DNA reads TGTGCCAGCAGACATGAGGGTTCCACCGGGGAGCTGTTTTTT.

The table lists this clonotype with many counts. This chain uses TRBV7-9 with TRBJ1-4; no clear D. The CDR3 totals 15 residues. V lost 5 bases to trimming and J lost 4 bases, with 14 bases between them. Germline CDR1 and CDR2: SEHNR and FQNEAQ (reference sequence). The CDR3: CASSGAGRSNEKLFF. The CDR3, as DNA: TGTGCCAGCAGCGGCGCCGGACGAAGTAATGAAAAACTGTTTTTT.

The chain uses TRBV10-3 and TRBJ1-2; 8 bases align to TRBD1. With 10 bases clipped from V and 3 bases from J, the junction kept 10 bases outside the gene matches. This CDR3 region has 14 residues. CDR1 ENHRY and CDR2 SYGVKD come from the germline V gene. Here the CDR3 reads CATGTGGLYYGYTF. The CDR3 nucleotides are TGTGCCACCGGTACAGGGGGTTTGTACTATGGCTACACCTTC.

This sequence joins TRBV10-3 and TRBJ1-3; D gene uncertain. Germline assignment: CDR1 ENHRY and CDR2 SYGVKD. The CDR3 sequence is 12 residues long. Trimming shortened V by 4 bases and J by 0 bases, and 1 base separated the two germline ends. Here the CDR3 DNA reads TGTGCCATCAGTGGCTCTGGAAACACCATATATTTT. Translation gives CAISGSGNTIYF.

There are many counts of this clonotype. The chain has TRBV20-1 and TRBJ2-3; D perhaps matches TRBD2 (5 bases). Trimming removed 3 bases from V and 3 bases from J, with 19 bases in between. Germline V CDR1 and CDR2: DFQATT, SNEGSKA (reference sequence). This CDR3 has 16 amino acids. This CDR3 reads CSASPPPGIGTDTQYF. In DNA, the CDR3 is TGCAGTGCTAGCCCACCTCCGGGGATTGGGACAGATACGCAGTATTTT.

Ten or more counts support this clonotype. This chain uses TRBV28 with TRBJ2-7, with 9 bases fitting TRBD2. Germline CDR1 MDHEN, CDR2 SYDVKM. The CDR3 has 20 residues. J lost 2 bases, V lost 1 base, and 18 bases had no gene match. CDR3 protein: CASSLSPFRTRSSGTYEQYF. CDR3 DNA: TGTGCCAGCAGTTTATCTCCCTTTAGAACGAGATCTAGCGGGACCTACGAGCAGTACTTC.

This clonotype has only a few counts. This chain joins TRBV7-3 and TRBJ1-6, with D maybe TRBD1 (6 bases). Germline V gene sequence: CDR1 SGHTA, CDR2 FQGTGA. The CDR3 covers 13 residues. Trimming shortened V by 1 base and J by 14 bases, and 12 bases separated the two germline ends. The CDR3 bases are TGTGCCAGCAGCTTAAATCAGGGGTCGACCCTCCACTTT. It translates to CASSLNQGSTLHF.